This T cell receptor (beta chain) was observed in a study of CD8 T cells in Susac syndrome. Roughly 0.45 to 1 ug RNA was reverse transcribed with random hexamers. Across 54 Vbeta and 13 Jbeta, immunoSEQ multiplex PCR amplified TCR beta CDR3. TCRdb re-called the immunoSEQ multiplex PCR reads through MiXCR, storing one row per CDR3 protein. The table records about 120,000 distinct CDR3 sequences, 85% to 95% of them present only once. The CDR3 covers 14 residues. The germline V gene encodes CDR1 LGHNA and CDR2 YSLEER. V lost 1 base, J lost 4 bases, and 9 bases lay in between. TCR beta was sequenced from blood CD8+ and CD4+ T cells. Negative isolation yielded the CD8+ and CD4+ T cells, while FACS enriched the TEMRA cells.

The source is a human donor in good health. The sequenced material came from CD8+ T cells from PBMCs. The rearrangement joins TRBV4-3 to TRBJ2-3; D is possibly TRBD2 (6 bases). This CDR3 is CASSQAPGADTQYF. The CDR3 DNA reads TGCGCCAGCAGCCAAGCACCGGGAGCAGATACGCAGTATTTT.